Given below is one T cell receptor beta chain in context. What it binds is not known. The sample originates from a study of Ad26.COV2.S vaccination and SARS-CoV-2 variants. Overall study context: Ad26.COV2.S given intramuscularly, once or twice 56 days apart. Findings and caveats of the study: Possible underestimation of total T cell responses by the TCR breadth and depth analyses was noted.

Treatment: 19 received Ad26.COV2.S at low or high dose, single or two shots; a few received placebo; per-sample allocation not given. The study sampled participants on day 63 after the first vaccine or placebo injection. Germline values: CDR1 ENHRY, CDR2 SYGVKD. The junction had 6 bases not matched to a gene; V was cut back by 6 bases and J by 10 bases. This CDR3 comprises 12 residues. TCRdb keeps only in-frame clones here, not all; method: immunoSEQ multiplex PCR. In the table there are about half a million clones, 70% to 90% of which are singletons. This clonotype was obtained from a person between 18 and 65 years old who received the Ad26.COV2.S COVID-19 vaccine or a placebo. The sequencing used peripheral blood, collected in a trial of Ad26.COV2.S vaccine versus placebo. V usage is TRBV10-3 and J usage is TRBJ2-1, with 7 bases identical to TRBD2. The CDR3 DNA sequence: TGTGCCATCAGCGCGGGAGTAGGGGAGCAGTTCTTC. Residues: CAISAGVGEQFF.